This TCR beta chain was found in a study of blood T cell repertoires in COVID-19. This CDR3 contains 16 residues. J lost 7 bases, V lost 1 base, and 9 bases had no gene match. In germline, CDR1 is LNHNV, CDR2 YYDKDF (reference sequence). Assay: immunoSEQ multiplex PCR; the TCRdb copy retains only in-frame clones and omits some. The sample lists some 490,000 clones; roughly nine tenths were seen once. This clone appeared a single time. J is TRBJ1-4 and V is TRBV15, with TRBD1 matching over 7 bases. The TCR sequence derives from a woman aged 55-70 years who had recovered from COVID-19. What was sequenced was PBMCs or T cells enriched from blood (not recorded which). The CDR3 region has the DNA TGTGCCACCAGCAGAGCACGGGCAGGGGGAGGTGAAAAACTGTTTTTT. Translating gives CATSRARAGGGEKLFF. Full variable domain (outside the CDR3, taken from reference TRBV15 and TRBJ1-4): DAMVIQNPRYQVTQFGKPVTLSCSQTLNHNVMYWYQQKSSQAPKLLFHYYDKDFNNEADTPDNFQSRRPNTSFCFLDIRSPGLGDTAMYLCATSRARAGGGEKLFFGSGTQLSVL.